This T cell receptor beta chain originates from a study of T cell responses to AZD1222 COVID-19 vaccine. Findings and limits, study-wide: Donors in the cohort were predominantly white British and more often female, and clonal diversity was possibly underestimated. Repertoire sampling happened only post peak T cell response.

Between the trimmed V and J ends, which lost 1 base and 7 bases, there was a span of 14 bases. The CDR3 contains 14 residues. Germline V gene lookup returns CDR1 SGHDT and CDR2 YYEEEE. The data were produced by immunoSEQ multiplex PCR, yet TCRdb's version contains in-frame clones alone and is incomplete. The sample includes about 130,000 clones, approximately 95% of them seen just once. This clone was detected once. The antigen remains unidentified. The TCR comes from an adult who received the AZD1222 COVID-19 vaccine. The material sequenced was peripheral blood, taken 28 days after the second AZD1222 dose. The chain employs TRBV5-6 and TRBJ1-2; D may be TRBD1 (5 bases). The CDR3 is CASSLSWDEGGYTF. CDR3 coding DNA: TGTGCCAGCAGCTTGTCGTGGGACGAGGGTGGCTACACCTTC.